The 7 T cell receptor beta chains given below trace back to one sample, sequenced in a study of cytomegalovirus exposure and HLA in healthy donors. Profiled with immunoSEQ multiplex PCR; TCRdb holds only in-frame clones, not every one. The table lists tens of thousands of clones, around 95% of them singletons. Sequencing input: PBMCs. Receptors originate from a man between 18 and 35 years old in good health and CMV-seropositive.

The V call is TRBV5-1, the J call TRBJ2-7; D is perhaps TRBD1 (6 bases). Germline V CDR1 and CDR2: SGHRS, YFSETQ. Trimming removed 1 base from V and 4 bases from J, with 6 bases in between. The CDR3 totals 12 residues. The CDR3 DNA sequence: TGCGCCAGCAGCTTGCAGGGGTACGAGCAGTACTTC. Translating gives CASSLQGYEQYF.

The chain employs TRBV18 and TRBJ2-7; tentative D call: TRBD1 (5 bases). CDR3 length: 13 residues. V was pared by 6 bases and J by 2 bases, with 11 bases between. Germline CDR1 reads KGHSH; CDR2 reads LQKENI. The CDR3 reads CASSIDRTYEQYF. For the CDR3, the DNA is TGTGCCAGCTCGATCGACAGAACCTACGAGCAGTACTTC.

The chain couples TRBV6-1 to TRBJ2-5; TRBD1 aligns across 7 bases. The CDR3 covers 17 residues. CDR1 MNHNS and CDR2 SASEGT come from the germline V gene. With 2 bases clipped from V and 0 bases from J, the junction kept 9 bases outside the gene matches. Here the CDR3 DNA reads TGTGCCAGCAGTGAATCTAGGGGGCATCACCACCAAGAGACCCAGTACTTC. Amino acids: CASSESRGHHHQETQYF.

The genes are TRBV6-1 and TRBJ2-7; 7 nucleotides line up with TRBD1. This CDR3 is built from 15 residues. Germline trimming cut 3 bases from V and 2 bases from J; bases unmatched to any gene: 7. Germline V gene lookup returns CDR1 MNHNS and CDR2 SASEGT. The CDR3 DNA is TGTGCCAGCAGTGATAGGGGACAGCCGACCTACGAGCAGTACTTC. Amino acids: CASSDRGQPTYEQYF.

CDR3 residues: CASSQAGSNQPQHF. The CDR3 DNA reads TGCGCCAGCAGCCAAGCGGGGAGCAATCAGCCCCAGCATTTT. The rearrangement joins TRBV4-1 to TRBJ1-5; D is ambiguous. The germline V gene encodes CDR1 MGHRA and CDR2 YSYEKL. V was clipped by 1 base and J by 1 base, with 5 bases between them. CDR3 length equals 14 residues.

The J gene is TRBJ2-2, the V gene TRBV7-9; 14 bases line up with TRBD2. V shed 11 bases, J shed 2 bases, and the junction held 7 bases outside the gene matches. Germline V CDR1 and CDR2: SEHNR, FQNEAQ (reference sequence). The CDR3 loop spans 16 amino acids. DNA of the CDR3: TGTGCCGTGGGGACTAGCGGGAGCCCCAACACCGGGGAGCTGTTTTTT. Translating it yields CAVGTSGSPNTGELFF.

V gene TRBV10-3 combines with J gene TRBJ2-5, with 13 bases lining up with TRBD2. The J segment lost 4 bases and the V segment lost 2 bases, leaving 4 bases of the junction unmatched. The V gene's germline CDR1 is ENHRY and CDR2 SYGVKD. The CDR3 runs to 16 residues. For the CDR3, the DNA is TGTGCCATCAGTGAGGTCGGGACTAGCGGGACAGAGACCCAGTACTTC. Its protein product is CAISEVGTSGTETQYF.